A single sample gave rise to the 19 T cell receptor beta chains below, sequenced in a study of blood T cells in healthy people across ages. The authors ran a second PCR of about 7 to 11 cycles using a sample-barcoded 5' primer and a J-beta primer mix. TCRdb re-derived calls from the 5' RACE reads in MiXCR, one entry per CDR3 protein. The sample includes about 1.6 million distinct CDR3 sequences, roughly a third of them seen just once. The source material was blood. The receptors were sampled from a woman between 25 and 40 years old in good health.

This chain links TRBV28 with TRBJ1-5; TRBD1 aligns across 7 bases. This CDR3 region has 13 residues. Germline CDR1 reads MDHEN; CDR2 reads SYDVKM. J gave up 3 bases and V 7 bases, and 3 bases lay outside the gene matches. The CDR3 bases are TGTGCCAGCACGACAGGGAACAATCAGCCCCAGCATTTT. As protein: CASTTGNNQPQHF.

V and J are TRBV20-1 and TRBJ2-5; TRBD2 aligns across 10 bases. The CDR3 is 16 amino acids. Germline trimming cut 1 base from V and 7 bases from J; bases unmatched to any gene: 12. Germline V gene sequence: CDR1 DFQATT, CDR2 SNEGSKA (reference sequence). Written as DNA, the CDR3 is TGCAGTGCTAGAGGCTTAGCGGGGGGTCTTGGGGGGACCCAGTACTTC. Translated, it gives CSARGLAGGLGGTQYF.

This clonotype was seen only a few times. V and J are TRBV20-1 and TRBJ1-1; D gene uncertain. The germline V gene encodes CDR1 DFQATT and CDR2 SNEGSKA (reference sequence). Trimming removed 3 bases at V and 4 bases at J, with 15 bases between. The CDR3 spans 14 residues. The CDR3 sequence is CSASRSGKATEAFF. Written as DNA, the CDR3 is TGCAGTGCTAGTAGGTCGGGGAAAGCCACTGAAGCTTTCTTT.

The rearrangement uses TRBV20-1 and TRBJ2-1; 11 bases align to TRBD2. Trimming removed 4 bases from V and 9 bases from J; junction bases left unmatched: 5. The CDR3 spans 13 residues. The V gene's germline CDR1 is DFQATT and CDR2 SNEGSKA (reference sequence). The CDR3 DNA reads TGCAGTGCTATCCCGGGACTAGCGGCTGAGCAGTTCTTC. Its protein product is CSAIPGLAAEQFF.

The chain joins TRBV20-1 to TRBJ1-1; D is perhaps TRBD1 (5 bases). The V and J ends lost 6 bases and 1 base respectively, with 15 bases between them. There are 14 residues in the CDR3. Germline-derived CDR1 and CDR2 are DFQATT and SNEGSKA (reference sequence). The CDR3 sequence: CSAQDPTGNTEAFF. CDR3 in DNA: TGCAGTGCGCAAGATCCAACAGGGAACACTGAAGCTTTCTTT.

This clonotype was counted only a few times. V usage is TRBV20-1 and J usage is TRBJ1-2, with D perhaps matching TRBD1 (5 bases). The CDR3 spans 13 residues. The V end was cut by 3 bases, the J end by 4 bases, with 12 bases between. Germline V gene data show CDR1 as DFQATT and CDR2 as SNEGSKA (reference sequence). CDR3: CSASDSRGYGYTF. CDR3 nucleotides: TGCAGTGCTAGTGACTCAAGGGGCTATGGCTACACCTTC.

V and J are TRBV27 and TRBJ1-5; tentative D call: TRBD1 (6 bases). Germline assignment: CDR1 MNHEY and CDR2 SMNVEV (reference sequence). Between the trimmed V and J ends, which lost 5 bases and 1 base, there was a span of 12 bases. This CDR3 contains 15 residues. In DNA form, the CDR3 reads TGTGCCAGCAGTCAAAGGGGGGGAAGCAATCAGCCCCAGCATTTT. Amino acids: CASSQRGGSNQPQHF.

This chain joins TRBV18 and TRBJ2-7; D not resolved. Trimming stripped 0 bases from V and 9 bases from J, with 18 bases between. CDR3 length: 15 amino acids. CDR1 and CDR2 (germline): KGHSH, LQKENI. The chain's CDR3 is CASSPPGLPPTRQYF. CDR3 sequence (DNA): TGTGCCAGCTCACCACCGGGCCTACCTCCTACGAGGCAGTACTTC.

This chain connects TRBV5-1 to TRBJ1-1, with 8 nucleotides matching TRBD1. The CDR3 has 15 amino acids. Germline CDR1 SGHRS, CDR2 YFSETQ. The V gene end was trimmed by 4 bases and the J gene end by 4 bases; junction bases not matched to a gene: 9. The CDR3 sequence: CASSESGTGSTEAFF. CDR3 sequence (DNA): TGCGCCAGCAGCGAGTCCGGGACAGGCTCCACTGAAGCTTTCTTT.

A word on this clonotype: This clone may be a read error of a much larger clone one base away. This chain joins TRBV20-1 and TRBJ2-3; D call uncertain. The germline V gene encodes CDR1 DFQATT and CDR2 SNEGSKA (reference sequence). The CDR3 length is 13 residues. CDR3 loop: CSARGVMTGTRYF. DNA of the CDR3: TGCAGTGCTAGAGGGGTGATGACCGGTACGCGGTATTTT.

For the CDR3, the DNA is TGTGCCTGGACGTCAGGTCGAGGATACAATGAGCAGTTCTTC. Translating gives CAWTSGRGYNEQFF. The V and J genes are TRBV30 and TRBJ2-1; D gene unclear. The CDR3 is 14 amino acids. V lost 4 bases and J 4 bases, leaving 14 bases between the germline ends. The germline gives CDR1 GTSNPN, CDR2 SVGIG (reference sequence).

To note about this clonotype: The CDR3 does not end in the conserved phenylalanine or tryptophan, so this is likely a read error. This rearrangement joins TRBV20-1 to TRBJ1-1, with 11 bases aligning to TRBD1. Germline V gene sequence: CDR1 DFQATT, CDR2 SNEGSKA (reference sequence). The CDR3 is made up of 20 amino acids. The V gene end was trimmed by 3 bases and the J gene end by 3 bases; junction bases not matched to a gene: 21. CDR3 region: CSASGRPDRGRFSVYTEAFV. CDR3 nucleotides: TGCAGTGCTAGCGGGCGGCCGGACAGGGGGCGATTCAGCGTTTACACTGAAGCTTTCGTT.

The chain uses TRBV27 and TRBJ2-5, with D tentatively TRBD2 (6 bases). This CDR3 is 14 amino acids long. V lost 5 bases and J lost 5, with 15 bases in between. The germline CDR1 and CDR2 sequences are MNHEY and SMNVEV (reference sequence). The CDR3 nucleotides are TGTGCCAGCAGTCAGGGACTGCCCCGTGAGACCCAGTACTTC. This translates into CASSQGLPRETQYF.

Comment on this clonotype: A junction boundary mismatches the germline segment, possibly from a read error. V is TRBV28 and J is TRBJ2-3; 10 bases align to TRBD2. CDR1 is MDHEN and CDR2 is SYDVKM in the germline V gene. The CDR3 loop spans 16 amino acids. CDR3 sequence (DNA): TGTGCCGGCAGTTCCCCCGGGACTAGCGGCACAGATACGCAGTATTTT. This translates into CAGSSPGTSGTDTQYF.

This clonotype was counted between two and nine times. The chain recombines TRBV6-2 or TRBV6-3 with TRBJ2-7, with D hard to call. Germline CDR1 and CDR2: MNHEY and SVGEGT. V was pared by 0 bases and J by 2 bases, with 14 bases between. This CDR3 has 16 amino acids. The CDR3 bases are TGTGCCAGCAGTTACTCGATGAGCCTAGGGCCCTACGAGCAGTACTTC. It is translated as CASSYSMSLGPYEQYF.

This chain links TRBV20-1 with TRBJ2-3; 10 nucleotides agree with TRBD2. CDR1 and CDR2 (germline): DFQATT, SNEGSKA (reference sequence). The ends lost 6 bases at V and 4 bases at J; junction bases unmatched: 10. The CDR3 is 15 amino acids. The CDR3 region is CSAIQASGRSDTQYF. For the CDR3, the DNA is TGCAGTGCCATCCAAGCTAGCGGGAGATCAGATACGCAGTATTTT.

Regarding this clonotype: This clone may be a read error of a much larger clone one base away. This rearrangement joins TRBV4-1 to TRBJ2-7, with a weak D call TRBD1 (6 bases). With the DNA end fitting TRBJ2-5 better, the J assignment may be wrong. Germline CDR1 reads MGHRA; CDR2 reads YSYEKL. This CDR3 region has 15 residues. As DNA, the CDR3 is TGCGCCAGCAGCCAAGTCCTCAGCACAGGGAAGACCCAGTACTTC. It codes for CASSQVLSTGKTQYF.

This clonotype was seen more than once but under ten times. Written as DNA, the CDR3 is TGTGCCAGCAGCCAGTACCGGGACAGGGTTGGGGATGAGCAGTTCTTC. Residues: CASSQYRDRVGDEQFF. The chain combines TRBV28 with TRBJ2-1, with 9 positions matching TRBD1. CDR1 and CDR2 (germline): MDHEN, SYDVKM. The V segment lost 6 bases and the J segment 8 bases; nucleotides outside the gene matches: 14. The CDR3 spans 16 residues.

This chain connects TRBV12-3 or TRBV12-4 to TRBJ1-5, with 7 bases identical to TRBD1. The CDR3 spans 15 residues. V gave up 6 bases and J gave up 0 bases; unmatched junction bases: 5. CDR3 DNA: TGTGCCAGCAGGGAAGGGACAGCTAGCAATCAGCCCCAGCATTTT. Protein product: CASREGTASNQPQHF.